These 3 T cell receptor beta chains came from one sample sequenced in a study of beta chain features in type 1 diabetes. Study-wide results and caveats: A moderate, significant TCRB CDR3 shortening appeared in type 1 diabetes across four CD4+ subsets.

For these receptors, no antigen is known. All of the isolated RNA was reverse transcribed, so expressed TCRB transcripts were sequenced. TCRdb's copy holds only in-frame clones and misses some; the assay was immunoSEQ multiplex PCR. The sample consists of more than 300,000 clones, roughly a tenth of them appearing once. Specimen: central memory CD4+ T cells from blood. Receptors originate from a man in his thirties or forties with type 1 diabetes.

This chain uses TRBV6-1 with TRBJ2-7; D possibly corresponds to TRBD2 (5 bases). The CDR3 sequence is 11 residues long. Germline CDR1 is MNHNS and CDR2 is SASEGT. The V end lost 8 bases, the J end lost 5 bases, and 10 bases lay between the germline ends. As DNA, the CDR3 is TGTGCCAGCCGGAGGCGAGACGAGCAGTACTTC. This encodes CASRRRDEQYF.

J is TRBJ2-2 and V is TRBV7-2; D might be TRBD2 (6 bases). The germline gives CDR1 SGHTA, CDR2 FQGNSA. The CDR3 extends over 15 amino acids. V was trimmed by 6 bases and J by 6 bases, leaving 17 bases between them. The chain's CDR3 is CASSLGGSGAGELFF. CDR3 coding DNA: TGTGCCAGCAGTCTTGGGGGGAGTGGCGCCGGGGAGCTGTTTTTT.

V gene TRBV18 combines with J gene TRBJ2-3; D is ambiguous. Trimming removed 2 bases at V and 0 bases at J, with 3 bases between. The V gene's germline CDR1 is KGHSH and CDR2 LQKENI. The CDR3 runs to 13 residues. This CDR3 is CASSPTSTDTQYF. CDR3 coding DNA: TGTGCCAGCTCACCAACTAGCACAGATACGCAGTATTTT.